A single T cell receptor (beta chain) is shown here with its context. It lacks a known antigen. No per-base quality is available; no much larger clone lies one base away. The CDR3 sequence holds 16 residues, the cysteine and phenylalanine included. Solely the CDR3 DNA is kept, with 48 bases framed from the first base. Looking up the germline V gene yields CDR1 SGHRS and CDR2 YFSETQ. V lost 0 bases and J lost 4 bases, and the count of bases not matched to a germline gene is 7. The QIAamp DNA FFPE kit was used to extract genomic DNA from formalin-fixed paraffin-embedded autopsy tissue. The data originate from a study of T cell repertoires in MIS-A myocarditis (dated by TCRdb to 2021 to 2024). The immunoSEQ bias-controlled multiplex PCR was used to amplify TCRbeta CDR3 regions, which were then sequenced at high throughput. The study's processing was this. The immunoSEQ vendor pipeline collapsed and filtered CDR3 sequences to measure the abundance and frequency of each unique TCRbeta CDR3. Dominant CDR3 amino acid sequences were clustered with SARS-CoV-2-specific ImmuneCODE TCRbeta sequences by CD-HIT at a 90% global sequence identity threshold. A clone was classed as hyperexpanded at a frequency of 0.1 to 1 and as large at a frequency of 0.01 to 0.1. For the dominant clones, CDR3 amino acid sequences and V and J gene assignments were confirmed with MiXCR. The R stringdist package was used to compute Levenshtein distances between the patient clonotypes and the ImmuneCODE hits. This immuneACCESS table, as held by TCRdb, lists in-frame sequences with V and J called but not all clones. Of the missing ones, under half trace to an unresolved V gene in checked studies; the others have no known cause. For V, J and clone size, that table is used; D and trimming come from the DNA. The sample table contains 10,000 to 12,000 clones; only one count was recorded for around 83% of them. Clones ranked in the top ten supply about 30% of the sample.

Sequenced input: right ventricle heart tissue obtained at autopsy. The cell subset or site label corresponds to: cardiac tissue sample (left or right ventricle, interventricular septum, or pericardium). The chain was built from TRBV5-1 and TRBJ1-2; 9 bases in the junction line up with TRBD1. The receptor's source is a man aged 18 to 29 with fulminant myocarditis from multisystem inflammatory syndrome in adults (MIS-A) after COVID-19. The bases read TGCGCCAGCAGCTTGGCCGAGACAGGGGGAACCTATGGCTACACCTTC. Its coded protein is CASSLAETGGTYGYTF.